Following are 13 T cell receptor beta chains from one sample sequenced in a study of response to subunit inactivated influenza vaccine. MiXCR, run by TCRdb on the RT-PCR reads, gives a single entry per CDR3 protein. The top ten hold around a tenth of the sample, which has hundreds of thousands of distinct CDR3 sequences, approximately 14% seen once. The sequenced sample was PBMCs from blood, obtained 11 to 12 days after vaccination. The receptors come from a man aged 50 or older who received an inactivated influenza vaccine.

Only a few counts were recorded for this clonotype. This sequence joins TRBV6-1 and TRBJ2-3; a possible D gene is TRBD1 (5 bases). V was trimmed by 6 bases and J by 0 bases, leaving 16 bases between them. Germline loops: CDR1 MNHNS, CDR2 SASEGT. The CDR3 is 16 amino acids. In nucleotides, the CDR3 is TGTGCCAGCAGACCCCCCCTAGGGGAAAGCACAGATACGCAGTATTTT. Its translation is CASRPPLGESTDTQYF.

The rearrangement uses TRBV20-1 and TRBJ2-7; 7 bases agree with TRBD2. Trimming at V came to 8 bases and at J to 6 bases, leaving 10 bases not matched to a gene. Germline CDR1 DFQATT, CDR2 SNEGSKA (reference sequence). This CDR3 has 12 amino acids. CDR3 amino acids: CSPWATSSEQYF. CDR3 in DNA: TGCAGTCCGTGGGCGACTAGCTCCGAGCAGTACTTC.

This clonotype was counted a few times. The chain carries TRBV4-3 and TRBJ1-1; D not resolved. The germline gives CDR1 LGHNA, CDR2 YSLEER. The CDR3 has 15 residues. V was shortened by 1 base and J by 1 base, with 10 bases between the two germline ends. This chain's CDR3 is CASSQVRQTNTEAFF. CDR3 sequence (DNA): TGCGCCAGCAGCCAAGTTCGCCAGACGAACACTGAAGCTTTCTTT.

Ten or more counts support this clonotype. The chain carries TRBV5-1 and TRBJ2-1, with TRBD2 identical over 8 bases. CDR1 and CDR2 from the germline V gene are SGHRS and YFSETQ. The CDR3 is 16 residues long. Losses at the gene ends were 4 bases for V and 1 base for J; bases not matched to a gene: 7. The CDR3 DNA sequence: TGCGCCAGCAGCGTAGCCGGGACTAGTTCCTACAATGAGCAGTTCTTC. It translates to CASSVAGTSSYNEQFF. Drawing the rest from reference TRBV5-1 and TRBJ2-1, the complete variable domain is KAGVTQTPRYLIKTRGQQVTLSCSPISGHRSVSWYQQTPGQGLQFLFEYFSETQRNKGNFPGRFSGRQFSNSRSEMNVSTLELGDSALYLCASSVAGTSSYNEQFFGPGTRLTVL.

The V call is TRBV6-1, the J call TRBJ2-1; D is possibly TRBD1 (6 bases). Germline CDR1 and CDR2: MNHNS and SASEGT. This CDR3 has 16 residues. The V end was cut by 7 bases, the J end by 3 bases, with 19 bases between. The CDR3 is CASTDGAGAGYNEQFF. In nucleotides, the CDR3 is TGTGCCAGCACCGACGGGGCAGGGGCCGGCTACAATGAGCAGTTCTTC.

This rearrangement joins TRBV20-1 to TRBJ2-2; 11 positions match TRBD2. Germline CDR1 is DFQATT and CDR2 is SNEGSKA (reference sequence). The CDR3 loop spans 17 amino acids. J gave up 2 bases and V 3 bases, and 8 bases lay outside the gene matches. This chain's CDR3 is CSASARLAGINTGELFF. The DNA of the CDR3 is TGCAGTGCTAGTGCAAGACTAGCGGGGATAAACACCGGGGAGCTGTTTTTT.

This clonotype has only a few counts. The chain recombines TRBV27 with TRBJ2-6; no firm D call. The CDR3 totals 15 residues. With 5 bases removed from V and 0 bases from J, the gap between germline ends came to 8 bases. CDR1 is MNHEY and CDR2 is SMNVEV in the germline V gene (reference sequence). The CDR3 is CASSRLPSGANVLTF. Written as DNA, the CDR3 is TGTGCCAGCAGTCGGCTTCCCTCTGGGGCCAACGTCCTGACTTTC.

This clonotype was recorded a few times. The genes are TRBV20-1 and TRBJ2-2; D not certain. Trimming left V 3 bases short and J 0 bases short, with 8 bases between. CDR1 is DFQATT and CDR2 is SNEGSKA in the germline V gene (reference sequence). The CDR3 covers 14 residues. The CDR3 sequence is CSARGKANTGELFF. CDR3 DNA sequence: TGCAGTGCTAGGGGGAAAGCGAACACCGGGGAGCTGTTTTTT.

This clonotype appeared many times. The gene calls are TRBV5-1 and TRBJ1-1, with D uncertain. The V and J ends lost 0 bases and 8 bases respectively, with 8 bases between them. The length of the CDR3 is 12 residues. Germline CDR1 SGHRS, CDR2 YFSETQ. This chain's CDR3 is CASSLEVGEAFF. DNA for the CDR3: TGCGCCAGCAGCTTGGAAGTGGGAGAAGCTTTCTTT.

This clonotype came up a few times. The chain combines TRBV4-3 with TRBJ1-2; possibly TRBD1 for D (6 bases). Trimming removed 3 bases from V and 5 bases from J, with 13 bases in between. Germline CDR1 reads LGHNA; CDR2 reads YSLEER. CDR3 size: 14 residues. Here the CDR3 reads CASSHTDRIYGYTF. CDR3 nucleotides: TGCGCCAGCAGCCATACCGACAGGATTTATGGCTACACCTTC.

This clonotype has at least ten counts. The genes are TRBV12-3 or TRBV12-4 and TRBJ1-5; 9 bases match TRBD1. The ends lost 5 bases at V and 6 bases at J; junction bases unmatched: 11. The CDR3 loop spans 16 amino acids. The CDR3 spells CASSPGTGRSPQPQHF. The CDR3, as DNA: TGTGCCAGCAGTCCCGGGACAGGGCGTTCCCCTCAGCCCCAGCATTTT.

V usage is TRBV10-2 and J usage is TRBJ2-7; tentatively, D is TRBD1 (7 bases). Germline CDR1 and CDR2: WSHSY and SAAADI. V was clipped by 2 bases and J by 6 bases, with 8 bases between them. The CDR3 has 12 residues. CDR3 coding DNA: TGCGCCAGCAGTGAGCAGGGGGGCGAGCAGTACTTC. It is translated as CASSEQGGEQYF.

Many counts were recorded for this clonotype. The chain recombines TRBV27 with TRBJ2-7, with 7 bases matching TRBD1. From germline, CDR1 is MNHEY and CDR2 SMNVEV (reference sequence). Trimming cost V 6 bases and J 3 bases; bases outside gene matches: 5. The CDR3 has 13 amino acids. The CDR3 spells CASSLTGDYEQYF. Written as DNA, the CDR3 is TGTGCCAGCAGCCTTACAGGGGACTACGAGCAGTACTTC.